Below are 23 T cell receptor beta chains sequenced from a single sample in a study of blood T cell repertoires in COVID-19. Data came from immunoSEQ multiplex PCR; TCRdb stores just in-frame clones and leaves some out. The sample has 200,000 to 250,000 clones; approximately 86% are singletons. The sample was peripheral blood. All receptors derive from a woman in her thirties who had recovered from COVID-19.

This sequence joins TRBV15 and TRBJ2-1, with D tentatively TRBD2 (6 bases). Germline assignment: CDR1 LNHNV and CDR2 YYDKDF (reference sequence). This CDR3 spans 17 amino acids. Trimming took off 2 bases at V and 6 bases at J, with 20 bases between the two ends. CDR3 coding DNA: TGTGCCACCAGCAGACCTGGGGTTGGCGGGGACCTCAATGAGCAGTTCTTC. Amino acid sequence: CATSRPGVGGDLNEQFF.

This clone was found once. The chain employs TRBV6-2 or TRBV6-3 and TRBJ2-5, with 9 positions matching TRBD1. Germline V gene lookup returns CDR1 MNHEY and CDR2 SVGEGT. This CDR3 contains 13 residues. The V segment lost 5 bases and the J segment 4 bases; nucleotides outside the gene matches: 2. CDR3 region: CASSPGQGETQYF. The DNA for the CDR3 is TGTGCCAGCAGTCCGGGACAGGGAGAGACCCAGTACTTC.

The gene calls are TRBV11-2 and TRBJ2-1; D gene uncertain. Between the trimmed V and J ends, which lost 5 bases and 3 bases, there was a span of 11 bases. Germline CDR1 SGHAT, CDR2 FQNNGV. The CDR3 contains 14 residues. The CDR3 DNA is TGTGCCAGCAGCAATAACCGGGTCTACAATGAGCAGTTCTTC. Residues: CASSNNRVYNEQFF.

In this sample, this clone turned up once. This rearrangement joins TRBV27 to TRBJ2-7, with TRBD2 as a possible D gene (6 bases). Trimming removed 6 bases from V and 6 bases from J, with 18 bases in between. The CDR3 is 14 amino acids. Germline V gene sequence: CDR1 MNHEY, CDR2 SMNVEV (reference sequence). The CDR3 is CASSPRGLAAEQYF. The CDR3 DNA follows: TGTGCCAGCAGCCCCCGGGGGTTAGCCGCCGAGCAGTACTTC.

V and J are TRBV6-5 and TRBJ2-7; weak D call: TRBD1 (6 bases). The CDR3 has 13 residues. Germline CDR1 and CDR2: MNHEY and SVGAGI. The V gene lost 7 bases and the J gene lost 2 bases, with 12 bases spanning the gap. The CDR3 DNA is TGTGCCAGCAACAAGAGGGGGACCTACGAGCAGTACTTC. Encoded protein: CASNKRGTYEQYF.

This clone was observed a single time. The chain recombines TRBV19 with TRBJ1-1; D is ambiguous. The CDR3 has 13 amino acids. Deletions cut 0 bases from V and 4 bases from J, with 6 bases between. The germline CDR1 and CDR2 sequences are LNHDA and SQIVND (reference sequence). The CDR3 here is CASSIDLSTEAFF. The CDR3 DNA reads as TGTGCCAGTAGTATAGATCTTTCCACTGAAGCTTTCTTT.

In regard to this clone: One end of the junction is discordant with germline, which a read error may explain. The chain links TRBV7-3 to TRBJ1-2; 8 bases match TRBD1. There are 11 residues in the CDR3. Per germline, CDR1 SGHTA and CDR2 FQGTGA. The CDR3 DNA reads as TGTGCCAGCAGCCCGGGACAGGTCCTTTTCTTC. It translates to CASSPGQVLFF.

This clone was observed once. The rearrangement joins TRBV6-2 or TRBV6-3 to TRBJ2-7; no clear D. V was pared by 0 bases and J by 1 base, with 10 bases between. Germline V gene data show CDR1 as MNHEY and CDR2 as SVGEGT. The CDR3 is 15 amino acids. The CDR3 DNA reads TGTGCCAGCAGTTACTCACCTTCAGAATCCTACGAGCAGTACTTC. As protein: CASSYSPSESYEQYF.

The chain combines TRBV3-1 (or the pseudogene TRBV3-2) with TRBJ2-1; D is perhaps TRBD2 (5 bases). CDR3 length equals 13 residues. Germline assignment: CDR1 LGHDT and CDR2 YNNKEL (reference sequence). The ends were cut back, 4 bases at V and 10 bases at J, with 14 bases in the middle. DNA for the CDR3: TGTGCCAGCAGCCTAGATATACGGAGGGAGCAGTTCTTC. It codes for CASSLDIRREQFF.

This chain joins TRBV19 and TRBJ2-3; 8 positions agree with TRBD2. The CDR3 sequence is 14 residues long. Losses at the gene ends were 8 bases for V and 3 bases for J; bases not matched to a gene: 7. Germline V gene sequence: CDR1 LNHDA, CDR2 SQIVND (reference sequence). The CDR3 region has the DNA TGTGCCAGTGCAGGACTAGCCGGGACAGATACGCAGTATTTT. Translating it yields CASAGLAGTDTQYF.

The chain recombines TRBV29-1 with TRBJ2-5; D call uncertain. This CDR3 contains 12 residues. Germline CDR1 reads SQVTM; CDR2 reads ANQGSEA. Trimming removed 4 bases from V and 0 bases from J, with 6 bases in between. The CDR3 loop is CSVVRNQETQYF. CDR3 DNA: TGCAGCGTTGTGAGGAACCAAGAGACCCAGTACTTC.

V usage is TRBV7-3 and J usage is TRBJ1-5, with D perhaps TRBD1 (5 bases). The CDR3 sequence is 17 residues long. Germline V gene data show CDR1 as SGHTA and CDR2 as FQGTGA. Trimming removed 1 base at V and 4 bases at J, with 17 bases between. The CDR3 DNA reads TGTGCCAGCAGCTTAATGTTTCGCTTAAGGGGAAATCAGCCCCAGCATTTT. Protein: CASSLMFRLRGNQPQHF. Combining the CDR3 with reference TRBV7-3 and TRBJ1-5 gives the whole variable domain GAGVSQTPSNKVTEKGKYVELRCDPISGHTALYWYRQSLGQGPEFLIYFQGTGAADDSGLPNDRFFAVRPEGSVSTLKIQRTERGDSAVYLCASSLMFRLRGNQPQHFGDGTRLSIL.

V and J are TRBV10-3 and TRBJ1-1; D perhaps matches TRBD1 (5 bases). The V gene's germline CDR1 is ENHRY and CDR2 SYGVKD. The CDR3 contains 15 residues. The ends were cut back, 6 bases at V and 0 bases at J, with 14 bases in the middle. As DNA, the CDR3 is TGTGCCATCAGCCTGACTGACAGCATGAACACTGAAGCTTTCTTT. This translates into CAISLTDSMNTEAFF.

J is TRBJ2-7 and V is TRBV3-1 (or the pseudogene TRBV3-2), with D uncertain. CDR1 LGHDT and CDR2 YNNKEL come from the germline V gene (reference sequence). V lost 0 bases and J 0 bases, leaving 6 bases between the germline ends. The CDR3 is 14 amino acids. CDR3 loop: CASSQDDSSYEQYF. CDR3 nucleotide sequence: TGTGCCAGCAGCCAAGATGATAGCTCCTACGAGCAGTACTTC.

The J gene is TRBJ1-5, the V gene TRBV7-8; D possibly corresponds to TRBD1 (5 bases). Germline CDR1 SGHVS, CDR2 FQNEAQ. V was clipped by 5 bases and J by 5 bases, with 19 bases between them. The CDR3 runs to 16 residues. The CDR3: CASSPRGREGHQPQHF. The CDR3 DNA follows: TGTGCCAGCAGCCCCCGGGGCAGGGAGGGCCATCAGCCCCAGCATTTT.

This clone was observed a single time. Written as DNA, the CDR3 is TGTGCCAGCAGCCGCGTCGGTCAGGGGGGCTACGAGCAGTACTTC. Residues: CASSRVGQGGYEQYF. The chain employs TRBV14 and TRBJ2-7; D possibly corresponds to TRBD1 (7 bases). The CDR3 totals 15 residues. Trimming shortened V by 4 bases and J by 3 bases, and 16 bases separated the two germline ends. Germline V gene data show CDR1 as SGHDN and CDR2 as FVKESK. The full variable domain, with the rest looked up from reference TRBV14 and TRBJ2-7, is EAGVTQFPSHSVIEKGQTVTLRCDPISGHDNLYWYRRVMGKEIKFLLHFVKESKQDESGMPNNRFLAERTGGTYSTLKVQPAELEDSGVYFCASSRVGQGGYEQYFGPGTRLTVT.

This clone turned up a few times. The V call is TRBV9, the J call TRBJ2-1; TRBD1 agrees at 8 bases. The germline gives CDR1 SGDLS, CDR2 YYNGEE. This CDR3 has 18 amino acids. The junction had 19 bases not matched to a gene; V was cut back by 4 bases and J by 7 bases. The chain's CDR3 is CASSPPPRGTGLGNEQFF. CDR3 sequence (DNA): TGTGCCAGCAGCCCTCCCCCCCGCGGGACAGGACTGGGGAATGAGCAGTTCTTC.

This chain connects TRBV7-2 to TRBJ1-5, with 8 bases that match TRBD1. This CDR3 is built from 15 residues. CDR1 and CDR2 (germline): SGHTA, FQGNSA. J was trimmed by 0 bases and V by 5 bases; bases with no gene match: 3. CDR3 region: CASSRTGNSNQPQHF. The CDR3 DNA sequence: TGTGCCAGCAGCCGGACAGGGAATAGCAATCAGCCCCAGCATTTT.

The chain links TRBV12-3 or TRBV12-4 to TRBJ2-3, with unresolved D. The CDR3 runs to 12 residues. V was trimmed by 4 bases and J by 3 bases, leaving 5 bases between them. The CDR3, as DNA: TGTGCCAGCAGTTCCCGGACAGATACGCAGTATTTT. It codes for CASSSRTDTQYF.

The chain has TRBV13 and TRBJ2-7; 10 bases line up with TRBD1. V trimming: 5 bases; J trimming: 3 bases; junction bases outside the gene matches: 4. The CDR3 runs 14 residues. The germline V gene encodes CDR1 PRHDT and CDR2 FYEKMQ (reference sequence). CDR3 nucleotide sequence: TGTGCCAGCAGCCGGGACAGGGGTTTCTACGAGCAGTACTTC. Its protein product is CASSRDRGFYEQYF.

The V call is TRBV3-1 (or the pseudogene TRBV3-2), the J call TRBJ1-6, with a tentative D call TRBD1 (5 bases). Trimming stripped 6 bases from V and 7 bases from J, with 13 bases between. The V gene's germline CDR1 is LGHDT and CDR2 YNNKEL (reference sequence). This CDR3 region has 14 residues. The CDR3 protein is CASSSRGSNSPLHF. The CDR3 bases are TGTGCCAGCAGTTCCCGGGGGTCGAATTCACCCCTCCACTTT.

J is TRBJ2-1 and V is TRBV27; 11 bases are shared with TRBD1. Germline V lookup: CDR1 MNHEY, CDR2 SMNVEV (reference sequence). The CDR3 length is 16 residues. V shed 3 bases, J shed 4 bases, and the junction held 5 bases outside the gene matches. CDR3 coding DNA: TGTGCCAGCAGTTTGACCGGGACAGGGGGGTACAATGAGCAGTTCTTC. Amino acid sequence: CASSLTGTGGYNEQFF.

The chain couples TRBV30 to TRBJ2-1, with 12 bases matching TRBD1. The CDR3 is 18 residues long. Losses at the gene ends were 4 bases for V and 7 bases for J; bases not matched to a gene: 17. From germline, CDR1 is GTSNPN and CDR2 SVGIG (reference sequence). In DNA form, the CDR3 reads TGTGCCTGGATGGGTTGGGAAATTGGGACAGGGGGCTTTAATGAGCAGTTCTTC. The encoded protein is CAWMGWEIGTGGFNEQFF.